This T cell receptor (beta chain) was captured in a study of cytomegalovirus exposure and HLA in healthy donors. This PCR relied on a set of 60 Vbeta primers and 13 Jbeta primers. The table came from immunoSEQ multiplex PCR; TCRdb's copy has only in-frame clones and leaves some out. The sample consists of under 250,000 clones, less than 85% of them appearing once. Germline loops: CDR1 SNHLY, CDR2 FYNNEI. CDR3 size: 13 residues. V lost 9 bases and J lost 0, with 9 bases in between. This chain joins TRBV2 and TRBJ2-4; D unclear. Sequencing was performed on PBMCs. This TCR was recovered from a man aged 18 to 29 in good health and CMV-seronegative. CDR3 coding DNA: TGTGCCAGTTCCCCAATAGCCAAAAACATTCAGTACTTC. Its protein is CASSPIAKNIQYF.